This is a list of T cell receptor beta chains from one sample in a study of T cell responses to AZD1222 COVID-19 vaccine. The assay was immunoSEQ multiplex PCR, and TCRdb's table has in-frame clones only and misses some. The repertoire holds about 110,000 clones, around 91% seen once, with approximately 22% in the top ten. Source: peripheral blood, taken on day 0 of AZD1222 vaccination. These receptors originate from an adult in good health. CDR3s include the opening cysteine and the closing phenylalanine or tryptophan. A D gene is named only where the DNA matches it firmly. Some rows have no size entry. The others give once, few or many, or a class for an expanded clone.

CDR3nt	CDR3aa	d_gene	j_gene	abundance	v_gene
TGTGCCAGCAGCCCCATTGAGCAGTTCTTC	CASSPIEQFF	.	TRBJ2-1	.	TRBV7-9
TGTGCCAGCAGCTTAGACCATAATTCACCCCTCCACTTT	CASSLDHNSPLHF	.	TRBJ1-6	.	TRBV7-2
TGCGCCAGCAGCGAGACAGAGCCGGCAACAACTGGGGGAAACACCATATATTTT	CASSETEPATTGGNTIYF	.	TRBJ1-3	.	TRBV4-3
TGTGCCAGCAGTGAAGAGGTTGATGAAAAACTGTTTTTT	CASSEEVDEKLFF	.	TRBJ1-4	.	TRBV2
TGTGCCAGTAGTATCACCACCTCCTACGAGCAGTACTTC	CASSITTSYEQYF	.	TRBJ2-7	.	TRBV19
TGTGCCAGCTCACCCAACGTCGGCTCACAGGTCCAAGAGACCCAGTACTTC	CASSPNVGSQVQETQYF	.	TRBJ2-5	.	TRBV18
TGTGCCAGCAGCCAAGATGACAGGGGGTCCAATCAGCCCCAGCATTTT	CASSQDDRGSNQPQHF	TRBD1	TRBJ1-5	.	TRBV4-2
TGTGCCAGCATTCCCTCGTGGGGGGGGACATACAATGAGCAGTTCTTC	CASIPSWGGTYNEQFF	.	TRBJ2-1	.	TRBV28
TGTGCCAGTAGGTTCGACGGACACACGAACACTGAAGCTTTCTTT	CASRFDGHTNTEAFF	.	TRBJ1-1	.	TRBV6-5
TGTGCCATCAGTGAGTCCCTTGGGGGGCAGCCCCAGCATTTT	CAISESLGGQPQHF	.	TRBJ1-5	.	TRBV10-3
TGTGCCAGCAGCCCCGGGACAAACAATGAGCAGTTCTTC	CASSPGTNNEQFF	.	TRBJ2-1	.	TRBV7-2
TGTGCCATCAACCCAGGGACTGGAAACACCATATATTTT	CAINPGTGNTIYF	.	TRBJ1-3	.	TRBV6-2/TRBV6-3
TGCGCCAGCAGCTTAAGTCCAGGGGGACAGGGGAATCAGCCCCAGCATTTT	CASSLSPGGQGNQPQHF	TRBD1	TRBJ1-5	.	TRBV5-1
TGTGCCTGGAGTGTAAAACGGGGGGACAGGGGGATTTATAGCAATCAGCCCCAGCATTTT	CAWSVKRGDRGIYSNQPQHF	TRBD1	TRBJ1-5	.	TRBV30
TGTGCCAGCAGCTTAAGCGGTAATGAAAAACTGTTTTTT	CASSLSGNEKLFF	.	TRBJ1-4	.	TRBV7-2
TGTGCCATCAGACCGATAACAGAGAACACTGAAGCTTTCTTT	CAIRPITENTEAFF	.	TRBJ1-1	.	TRBV10-3
TGTGCCAGCAGTTTCACCACAGGGGGCTACACCTTC	CASSFTTGGYTF	.	TRBJ1-2	.	TRBV6-5
TGCAGCGGGGGACAGGGTTCCTACGAGCAGTACTTC	CSGGQGSYEQYF	TRBD1	TRBJ2-7	.	TRBV29-1
TGTGCCAGCAGGCTGTCTGGGAGTTTCTCCACACGAGATACGCAGTATTTT	CASRLSGSFSTRDTQYF	.	TRBJ2-3	.	TRBV11-2
TGTGCCAGCAGTGCGCAGGGGACCCAGTACTTC	CASSAQGTQYF	.	TRBJ2-5	.	TRBV2
TGTGCCAGCGGAGTGGCGGGGAATTCACCCCTCCACTTT	CASGVAGNSPLHF	.	TRBJ1-6	.	TRBV2
TGTGCCAGCATGCCACTGGATAACTCTGGAAACACCATATATTTT	CASMPLDNSGNTIYF	.	TRBJ1-3	few	TRBV2
TGTGCCAGCAGCCCCCGTGGCTTCTCCTATAATTCACCCCTCCACTTT	CASSPRGFSYNSPLHF	.	TRBJ1-6	.	TRBV7-2
TGTGCCAGCTCGAGAATAGTAGACACCGGGGAGCTGTTTTTT	CASSRIVDTGELFF	.	TRBJ2-2	once	TRBV6-5
TGTGCCAGCAGCTTGTGGGGGAGCAATCAGCCCCAGCATTTT	CASSLWGSNQPQHF	.	TRBJ1-5	.	TRBV7-2
TGTGCCAGCAGTTATATAGGGCCCCAGCATTTT	CASSYIGPQHF	.	TRBJ1-5	.	TRBV6-2/TRBV6-3
TGTGCCAGCAGTGCCGGGGGAAACACCGGGGAGCTGTTTTTT	CASSAGGNTGELFF	.	TRBJ2-2	.	TRBV6-4